A single sample gave rise to the 26 T cell receptor beta chains below, sequenced in a study of cytomegalovirus exposure and HLA in healthy donors. Sequencing used immunoSEQ multiplex PCR; TCRdb keeps in-frame clones, though not all of them. The data show tens of thousands of clones, with about 94% seen just once and 1.4% held by the top ten. The sequenced material came from PBMCs. Every receptor here comes from a man aged 18-30 years in good health and CMV-seropositive.

The chain links TRBV29-1 to TRBJ1-1; perhaps TRBD1 as D (6 bases). V was pared by 4 bases and J by 4 bases, with 25 bases between. The CDR3 is made up of 17 amino acids. CDR1 SQVTM and CDR2 ANQGSEA come from the germline V gene. The DNA of the CDR3 is TGCAGCGTTGGGGGTAGGGGGGGCCGGCGGATGGGCACTGAAGCTTTCTTT. Translating gives CSVGGRGGRRMGTEAFF. Full variable domain (remainder filled in from reference TRBV29-1 and TRBJ1-1): SAVISQKPSRDICQRGTSLTIQCQVDSQVTMMFWYRQQPGQSLTLIATANQGSEATYESGFVIDKFPISRPNLTFSTLTVSNMSPEDSSIYLCSVGGRGGRRMGTEAFFGQGTRLTVV.

The genes are TRBV30 and TRBJ1-1; D gene unclear. V was clipped by 6 bases and J by 10 bases, with 12 bases between them. Per the germline V gene, CDR1 is GTSNPN and CDR2 is SVGIG (reference sequence). CDR3 length: 10 residues. The CDR3 is CACGWGGAFF. CDR3 sequence (DNA): TGTGCCTGCGGGTGGGGAGGAGCTTTCTTT.

This chain links TRBV9 with TRBJ2-2, with TRBD2 matching over 14 bases. Trimming removed 1 base from V and 4 bases from J; junction bases left unmatched: 9. Germline-derived CDR1 and CDR2 are SGDLS and YYNGEE. The CDR3 extends over 19 amino acids. The CDR3 nucleotides read TGTGCCAGCAGCGTATCCCAGGGACTAGCGGGGGCGGGCACCGGGGAGCTGTTTTTT. Its protein is CASSVSQGLAGAGTGELFF.

The chain uses TRBV29-1 and TRBJ1-1; possible D gene TRBD1, 6 bases. CDR3 size: 11 residues. Trimming took 4 bases from V and 5 from J, leaving 8 bases between them. Germline V gene lookup returns CDR1 SQVTM and CDR2 ANQGSEA. CDR3 sequence reads: CSVGRGTEAFF. CDR3 nucleotides: TGCAGCGTTGGCAGGGGAACTGAAGCTTTCTTT.

V and J are TRBV7-2 and TRBJ2-3, with TRBD2 as a possible D gene (5 bases). CDR1 SGHTA and CDR2 FQGNSA come from the germline V gene. This CDR3 has 14 residues. The V and J ends lost 0 bases and 2 bases respectively, with 6 bases between them. CDR3 sequence reads: CASSLARDTDTQYF. In DNA form, the CDR3 reads TGTGCCAGCAGCTTAGCCCGGGACACAGATACGCAGTATTTT.

The chain links TRBV4-1 to TRBJ2-7; TRBD1 matches at 10 bases. Per germline, CDR1 MGHRA and CDR2 YSYEKL. The V and J ends lost 0 bases and 5 bases, in that order; junction bases with no gene match: 10. The CDR3 spans 17 residues. Here the CDR3 reads CASSQDKDTGTGDEQYF. CDR3 in DNA: TGCGCCAGCAGCCAAGATAAAGACACCGGGACAGGGGACGAGCAGTACTTC.

The rearrangement joins TRBV7-9 to TRBJ2-7, with 7 bases aligning to TRBD1. J was trimmed by 2 bases and V by 3 bases; bases with no gene match: 10. Looked up from germline, CDR1 is SEHNR and CDR2 is FQNEAQ (reference sequence). The CDR3 runs 16 residues. Written as DNA, the CDR3 is TGTGCCAGCAGCTTCGCGGCCAACAGGGGAACCTACGAGCAGTACTTC. It codes for CASSFAANRGTYEQYF.

The chain combines TRBV5-1 with TRBJ2-3; a weak D match, TRBD2 (6 bases). The V gene lost 3 bases and the J gene lost 6 bases, with 11 bases spanning the gap. The CDR3 is made up of 13 amino acids. The germline gives CDR1 SGHRS, CDR2 YFSETQ. The CDR3 sequence is CASSSGGYDTQYF. DNA of the CDR3: TGCGCCAGCAGCTCCGGGGGTTACGATACGCAGTATTTT.

The CDR3 sequence: CASSPQGAGTEAFF. CDR3 bases: TGCGCCAGCAGCCCACAGGGGGCAGGGACTGAAGCTTTCTTT. This chain connects TRBV5-1 to TRBJ1-1, with 9 bases fitting TRBD1. This CDR3 is built from 14 residues. Per the germline V gene, CDR1 is SGHRS and CDR2 is YFSETQ. V shed 4 bases, J shed 5 bases, and the junction held 6 bases outside the gene matches.

This clone was seen once. The chain is built from TRBV7-9 and TRBJ1-2; D gene ambiguous. Trimming removed 1 base from V and 1 base from J, with 10 bases in between. The CDR3 is 15 residues long. CDR1 SEHNR and CDR2 FQNEAQ come from the germline V gene (reference sequence). The CDR3 nucleotides are TGTGCCAGCAGCTTAGGGACGGACTATAACTATGGCTACACCTTC. It encodes CASSLGTDYNYGYTF.

The V and J genes are TRBV30 and TRBJ1-1, with D hard to call. This CDR3 is 14 amino acids long. With 3 bases removed from V and 1 base from J, the gap between germline ends came to 12 bases. Germline V gene data show CDR1 as GTSNPN and CDR2 as SVGIG (reference sequence). This CDR3 is CAWRSREPNTEAFF. The CDR3 region has the DNA TGTGCCTGGAGGTCCCGGGAACCGAACACTGAAGCTTTCTTT.

The chain employs TRBV27 and TRBJ2-7; D remains ambiguous. The CDR3 extends over 14 amino acids. Trimming took 2 bases from V and 1 from J, leaving 9 bases between them. The germline gives CDR1 MNHEY, CDR2 SMNVEV (reference sequence). This chain's CDR3 is CASSLNTGSYEQYF. CDR3 nucleotide sequence: TGTGCCAGCAGTTTAAATACGGGTTCCTACGAGCAGTACTTC.

The chain employs TRBV2 and TRBJ2-1, with D uncertain. Germline V CDR1 and CDR2: SNHLY, FYNNEI. Trimming took off 1 base at V and 10 bases at J, with 11 bases between the two ends. This CDR3 spans 13 amino acids. The CDR3, as DNA: TGTGCCAGCAGTGAAGGCCAGGATGGAGAGCAGTTCTTC. Residues: CASSEGQDGEQFF.

The rearrangement uses TRBV30 and TRBJ2-5; 8 positions agree with TRBD1. J lost 7 bases, V lost 4 bases, and 11 bases had no gene match. CDR3 size: 14 residues. The germline CDR1 and CDR2 sequences are GTSNPN and SVGIG (reference sequence). CDR3 amino acids: CAWNPMTGAGTQYF. CDR3 coding DNA: TGTGCCTGGAACCCGATGACAGGGGCTGGGACCCAGTACTTC.

This sequence joins TRBV7-9 and TRBJ2-5; 7 bases agree with TRBD1. The V segment lost 4 bases and the J segment 1 base; nucleotides outside the gene matches: 6. The CDR3 is 15 amino acids. Looked up from germline, CDR1 is SEHNR and CDR2 is FQNEAQ (reference sequence). Here the CDR3 DNA reads TGTGCCAGCAGCTCGGGACAGACGAGCCAAGAGACCCAGTACTTC. This translates into CASSSGQTSQETQYF.

The gene calls are TRBV19 and TRBJ2-1; 7 positions agree with TRBD2. Germline V gene lookup returns CDR1 LNHDA and CDR2 SQIVND (reference sequence). This CDR3 contains 14 residues. V lost 3 bases and J lost 4; bases outside the gene matches: 3. The CDR3 DNA sequence: TGTGCCAGTAGTATGCGGGGGTGGTACAATGAGCAGTTCTTC. Translated, it gives CASSMRGWYNEQFF.

This chain's CDR3 is CASSESVGGSTGELFF. CDR3 in DNA: TGCGCCAGCAGTGAGTCGGTGGGAGGTTCTACCGGGGAGCTGTTTTTT. The chain is built from TRBV10-1 and TRBJ2-2, with D tentatively TRBD2 (6 bases). This CDR3 has 16 amino acids. The V gene's germline CDR1 is WNHNN and CDR2 SYGVQD (reference sequence). Trimming shortened V by 0 bases and J by 5 bases, and 13 bases separated the two germline ends.

This sequence joins TRBV2 and TRBJ2-3; 8 bases fit TRBD2. Per the germline V gene, CDR1 is SNHLY and CDR2 is FYNNEI. This CDR3 spans 15 amino acids. V trimming: 4 bases; J trimming: 6 bases; junction bases outside the gene matches: 9. The CDR3 bases are TGTGCCAGCAGTGTGCGCCGGGAGGGCCCTGATACGCAGTATTTT. It yields the protein CASSVRREGPDTQYF.

This sequence joins TRBV7-3 and TRBJ2-1; the D is unclear. This CDR3 has 13 residues. The V end was cut by 2 bases, the J end by 2 bases, with 4 bases between. Germline V CDR1 and CDR2: SGHTA, FQGTGA. The CDR3 region is CASSLDTYNEQFF. The CDR3 DNA sequence: TGTGCCAGCAGCTTAGACACCTACAATGAGCAGTTCTTC.

This clone was seen just once. The chain has TRBV29-1 and TRBJ2-1; 9 nucleotides match TRBD1. From germline, CDR1 is SQVTM and CDR2 ANQGSEA. V lost 3 bases and J lost 6; bases outside the gene matches: 12. This CDR3 contains 16 residues. The CDR3 DNA is TGCAGCGTTGAGAGAATAGGGGACAGGGTTCGCAATGAGCAGTTCTTC. Amino acids: CSVERIGDRVRNEQFF.

The chain combines TRBV7-9 with TRBJ2-3; weak D call: TRBD1 (5 bases). Per the germline V gene, CDR1 is SEHNR and CDR2 is FQNEAQ (reference sequence). The CDR3 totals 12 residues. Trimming cost V 2 bases and J 6 bases, with 6 bases left between them. The CDR3 nucleotides are TGTGCCAGCAGCTTACACAGGGATACGCAGTATTTT. Its protein product is CASSLHRDTQYF.

The V gene is TRBV10-3, the J gene TRBJ2-5, with D possibly being TRBD2 (5 bases). Trimming stripped 7 bases from V and 5 bases from J, with 20 bases between. CDR1 and CDR2 from the germline V gene are ENHRY and SYGVKD. CDR3 length: 15 amino acids. CDR3 bases: TGTGCCATCAAATCGGGAAGGGCTCTCGGGGAGACCCAGTACTTC. Its protein product is CAIKSGRALGETQYF.

The chain is built from TRBV29-1 and TRBJ1-2; 8 nucleotides align to TRBD1. Germline CDR1 is SQVTM and CDR2 is ANQGSEA. Losses at the gene ends were 6 bases for V and 3 bases for J; bases not matched to a gene: 12. The CDR3 sequence is 15 residues long. CDR3 residues: CSVGQGGPYDYGYTF. The CDR3 DNA is TGCAGCGTAGGACAGGGCGGACCCTATGACTATGGCTACACCTTC.

The V call is TRBV5-4, the J call TRBJ2-3; TRBD1 matches at 9 bases. The CDR3 has 14 amino acids. V dropped 2 bases and J dropped 3; count of bases not matched to a gene: 1. Germline V gene lookup returns CDR1 SGHNT and CDR2 YYREEE (reference sequence). CDR3 sequence (DNA): TGTGCCAGCAGCTTCGGGACAGGGACAGATACGCAGTATTTT. As protein: CASSFGTGTDTQYF.

This chain's CDR3 is CASRGGTDTQYF. DNA of the CDR3: TGTGCCAGCCGGGGGGGCACAGATACGCAGTATTTT. V and J are TRBV2 and TRBJ2-3; 7 bases line up with TRBD2. CDR1 is SNHLY, CDR2 FYNNEI, per germline. Trimming at V came to 8 bases and at J to 1 base, leaving 0 bases not matched to a gene. CDR3 length: 12 amino acids.

V and J are TRBV27 and TRBJ1-6, with 8 bases identical to TRBD1. Looked up from germline, CDR1 is MNHEY and CDR2 is SMNVEV (reference sequence). V lost 3 bases and J lost 10; bases outside the gene matches: 5. CDR3 length: 14 residues. CDR3 bases: TGTGCCAGCAGTTTCGGGACAGGCTCCTCACCCCTCCACTTT. Translation gives CASSFGTGSSPLHF.